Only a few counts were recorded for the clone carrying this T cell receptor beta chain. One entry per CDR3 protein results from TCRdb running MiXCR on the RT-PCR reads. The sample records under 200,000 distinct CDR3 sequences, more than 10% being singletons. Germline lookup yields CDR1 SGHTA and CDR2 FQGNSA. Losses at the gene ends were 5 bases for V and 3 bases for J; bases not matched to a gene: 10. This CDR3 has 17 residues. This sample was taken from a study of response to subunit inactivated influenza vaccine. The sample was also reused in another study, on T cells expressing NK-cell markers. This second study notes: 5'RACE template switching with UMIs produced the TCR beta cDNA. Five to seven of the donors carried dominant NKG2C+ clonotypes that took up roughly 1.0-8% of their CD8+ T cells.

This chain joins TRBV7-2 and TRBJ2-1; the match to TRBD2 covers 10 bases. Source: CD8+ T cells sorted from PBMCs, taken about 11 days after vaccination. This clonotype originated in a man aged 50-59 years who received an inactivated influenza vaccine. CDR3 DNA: TGTGCCAGCAGCCGAGGGGCTAGCGGGGGTTTCTACAATGAGCAGTTCTTC. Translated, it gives CASSRGASGGFYNEQFF. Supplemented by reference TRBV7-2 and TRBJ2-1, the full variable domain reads GAGVSQSPSNKVTEKGKDVELRCDPISGHTALYWYRQSLGQGLEFLIYFQGNSAPDKSGLPSDRFSAERTGGSVSTLTIQRTQQEDSAVYLCASSRGASGGFYNEQFFGPGTRLTVL.